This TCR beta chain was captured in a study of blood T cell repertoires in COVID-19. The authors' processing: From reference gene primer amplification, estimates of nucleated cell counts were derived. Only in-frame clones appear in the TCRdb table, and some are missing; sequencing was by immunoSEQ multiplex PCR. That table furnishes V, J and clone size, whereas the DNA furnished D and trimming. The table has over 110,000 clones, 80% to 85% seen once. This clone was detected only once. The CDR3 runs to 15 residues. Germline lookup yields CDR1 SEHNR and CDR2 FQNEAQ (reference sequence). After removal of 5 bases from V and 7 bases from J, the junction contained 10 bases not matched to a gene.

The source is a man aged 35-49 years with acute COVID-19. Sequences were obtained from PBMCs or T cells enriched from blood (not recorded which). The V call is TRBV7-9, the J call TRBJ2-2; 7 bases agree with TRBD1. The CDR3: CASSLHRGEGGELFF. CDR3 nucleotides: TGTGCCAGCAGCCTACACAGGGGTGAAGGCGGGGAGCTGTTTTTT.